A single sample gave rise to the 8 T cell receptor beta chains below, sequenced in a study of patients and donors after allogeneic stem cell transplantation. TCRdb reprocessed the RT-PCR reads with MiXCR, giving one entry per CDR3 protein. The sample comprises about 200,000 distinct CDR3 sequences, about 37% of which are singletons, and 11% rests with the top ten. The specimen sequenced was blood, either unsorted or a sorted T cell fraction (not recorded which). These receptors were taken from a human donor who was either an allogeneic HSCT recipient or a stem cell or donor lymphocyte infusion donor (not recorded which). It is not recorded whose cells these are; they may come from a transplant donor.

The rearrangement links TRBV10-3 to TRBJ2-4; D uncertain. The CDR3 has 14 residues. CDR1 is ENHRY, CDR2 SYGVKD, per germline. Trimming removed 4 bases at V and 0 bases at J, with 7 bases between. This chain's CDR3 is CAISGQLAKNIQYF. In DNA form, the CDR3 reads TGTGCCATCAGTGGGCAACTAGCCAAAAACATTCAGTACTTC.

The chain carries TRBV11-2 and TRBJ2-2; D is unresolved. The germline V gene has CDR1 SGHAT and CDR2 FQNNGV. The V end lost 4 bases, the J end lost 2 bases, and 14 bases lay between the germline ends. This CDR3 contains 16 residues. This chain's CDR3 is CASSSRHPSNTGELFF. CDR3 nucleotides: TGTGCCAGCAGCTCGAGACATCCCTCTAACACCGGGGAGCTGTTTTTT.

The chain combines TRBV24-1 with TRBJ2-2, with no clear D. V lost 7 bases and J 0 bases, leaving 5 bases between the germline ends. The germline V gene encodes CDR1 KGHDR and CDR2 SFDVKD. CDR3 size: 13 residues. CDR3 residues: CATRTSNTGELFF. The CDR3 bases are TGTGCCACCAGGACGTCGAACACCGGGGAGCTGTTTTTT.

The chain links TRBV4-1 to TRBJ2-7, with TRBD2 matching 10 bases. Trimming cost V 0 bases and J 3 bases; bases outside gene matches: 8. This CDR3 is built from 17 residues. Germline V gives CDR1 MGHRA, CDR2 YSYEKL. The CDR3 sequence: CASSQEVPTSGLYEQYF. Written as DNA, the CDR3 is TGCGCCAGCAGCCAAGAAGTCCCGACTAGCGGGCTCTACGAGCAGTACTTC.

This clonotype was seen more than once but under ten times. This chain uses TRBV20-1 with TRBJ2-1; 10 nucleotides agree with TRBD1. The CDR3 is 15 amino acids. Germline values: CDR1 DFQATT, CDR2 SNEGSKA (reference sequence). V lost 1 base to trimming and J lost 7 bases; unmatched junction nucleotides: 7. CDR3 protein: CSARARQGALNEQFF. CDR3 in DNA: TGCAGTGCTAGAGCTAGACAGGGGGCGTTGAATGAGCAGTTCTTC.

As regards this clonotype: Germline is not matched at one junction end, which may reflect a read error. The chain couples TRBV12-3 or TRBV12-4 to TRBJ1-3, with no clear D. The CDR3 sequence is 12 residues long. CDR3 region: CASKTWGNAIYF. DNA of the CDR3: TGTGCCAGCAAAACGTGGGGAAACGCCATATATTTT.

This clonotype was seen more than once but under ten times. V is TRBV9 and J is TRBJ1-1, with TRBD1 as a possible D gene (5 bases). The V gene lost 4 bases and the J gene lost 3 bases, with 13 bases spanning the gap. The CDR3 has 14 residues. Germline-derived CDR1 and CDR2 are SGDLS and YYNGEE. The DNA of the CDR3 is TGTGCCAGCAGCCCAAGGGGCCAGGACACTGAAGCTTTCTTT. This codes for CASSPRGQDTEAFF.

This clonotype turned up a few times. The chain employs TRBV27 and TRBJ1-1, with D unresolved. This CDR3 has 14 residues. Germline assignment: CDR1 MNHEY and CDR2 SMNVEV (reference sequence). The germline V and J ends were trimmed by 2 bases and 4 bases, with 11 bases remaining between them. The CDR3 loop reads CASSLDGVTTEAFF. CDR3 nucleotide sequence: TGTGCCAGCAGTTTAGATGGGGTAACCACTGAAGCTTTCTTT.